This is a list of T cell receptor beta chains from one sample in a study of T-cell reconstitution after alpha-beta-depleted transplantation in children. MiXCR, applied by TCRdb to the PCR reads, yields one record per CDR3 protein. The sample contains about 290,000 distinct CDR3 sequences, almost 8% of which appear only once. The input for sequencing was peripheral blood, taken 360 days after TCRalphabeta/CD19-depleted stem cell transplant. All receptors come from a female patient aged 2-15 years who had a stem cell transplant for Fanconi anemia, so the T cells may come from the graft donor. Each CDR3 is given with its conserved first and last residue. Fields, in order: clone size, V gene, J gene, D gene, CDR3 protein, CDR3 DNA. A D gene is named only where the DNA matches it firmly. Expanded clones get a size class; other rows say once, few or many, or leave the size out.

many,TRBV6-5,TRBJ2-7,-,CASIGAGYEQYF,TGTGCCAGCATAGGGGCTGGCTACGAGCAGTACTTC
many,TRBV5-1,TRBJ2-1,TRBD1,CASSLGDRDYNEQFF,TGCGCCAGCAGCTTGGGGGACAGGGACTACAATGAGCAGTTCTTC
many,TRBV20-1,TRBJ2-1,-,CSATEGTMNNEQFF,TGCAGTGCTACTGAGGGGACGATGAACAATGAGCAGTTCTTC
few,TRBV28,TRBJ1-5,TRBD1,CASSFWDREGQPQHF,TGTGCCAGCAGTTTCTGGGACAGGGAAGGTCAGCCCCAGCATTTT
many,TRBV4-1,TRBJ2-1,TRBD2,CASSHRAGASYNEQFF,TGCGCCAGCAGCCACCGAGCGGGAGCGAGCTACAATGAGCAGTTCTTC
few,TRBV3-1,TRBJ2-1,-,CASSQDPSSNEQFF,TGTGCCAGCAGCCAAGATCCGTCTTCCAATGAGCAGTTCTTC
few,TRBV10-3,TRBJ2-4,-,CAISESLTKNIQYF,TGTGCCATCAGTGAGTCTTTGACCAAAAACATTCAGTACTTC
-,TRBV6-2/TRBV6-3,TRBJ2-5,-,CASRPAREETQYF,TGTGCCAGCAGACCCGCAAGGGAAGAGACCCAGTACTTC
many,TRBV7-3,TRBJ1-2,-,CASSLNTGKDYTF,TGTGCCAGCAGCTTAAATACAGGGAAAGACTACACCTTC
few,TRBV11-2,TRBJ2-4,TRBD2,CASSLGTSGGSKNIQYF,TGTGCCAGCAGCTTGGGGACTAGCGGAGGTTCCAAAAACATTCAGTACTTC
few,TRBV18,TRBJ1-1,-,CASSPRVMNTEAFF,TGTGCCAGCTCACCTAGGGTTATGAACACTGAAGCTTTCTTT
many,TRBV6-5,TRBJ2-3,-,CATSPGTDTQYF,TGTGCCACCTCACCGGGGACAGATACGCAGTATTTT
many,TRBV5-1,TRBJ2-7,TRBD1,CASSPGTGIRGQYF,TGCGCCAGCAGCCCCGGGACAGGTATCCGGGGGCAGTACTTC
-,TRBV7-9,TRBJ1-2,-,CASSLSGGDSTF,TGTGCCAGCAGCTTAAGTGGGGGGGACTCCACCTTC
many,TRBV12-3/TRBV12-4,TRBJ2-5,TRBD2,CASSFSGGDETQYF,TGTGCCAGCAGTTTTAGCGGGGGGGACGAGACCCAGTACTTC
few,TRBV4-2,TRBJ2-2,-,CASSQGLGIGELFF,TGTGCCAGCAGCCAAGGGTTAGGGATCGGGGAGCTGTTTTTT
many,TRBV20-1,TRBJ1-2,-,CSARIGHITIQNYGYTF,TGCAGTGCTAGAATAGGACACATCACTATTCAAAACTATGGCTACACCTTC
few,TRBV7-2,TRBJ2-7,TRBD2,CASSWGGTRRSEQYF,TGTGCCAGCAGCTGGGGGGGGACTAGACGCAGCGAGCAGTACTTC
-,TRBV9,TRBJ2-2,-,CASSRVGQKTNTGELFF,TGTGCCAGCAGCAGAGTGGGCCAGAAGACGAACACCGGGGAGCTGTTTTTT
many,TRBV27,TRBJ1-2,-,CASSFRGGWGYGYTF,TGTGCCAGCAGTTTCCGAGGTGGTTGGGGCTATGGCTACACCTTC
-,TRBV3-1,TRBJ2-7,TRBD1,CASSQARTGATYEQYF,TGTGCCAGCAGCCAAGCAAGGACAGGGGCCACCTACGAGCAGTACTTC
many,TRBV24-1,TRBJ1-5,TRBD1,CATSDPQTGDQPQHF,TGTGCCACCAGTGATCCGCAGACAGGGGATCAGCCCCAGCATTTT
few,TRBV6-5,TRBJ2-7,-,CASSSLAKGGEQYF,TGTGCCAGCAGTTCGCTAGCGAAGGGGGGCGAGCAGTACTTC
many,TRBV5-1,TRBJ2-7,-,CASSLRQRTYEQYF,TGCGCCAGCAGCTTGAGACAGAGGACCTACGAGCAGTACTTC
few,TRBV5-1,TRBJ1-6,TRBD1,CASRDRDNSPLHF,TGCGCCAGCAGAGACAGGGATAATTCACCCCTCCACTTT
many,TRBV5-1,TRBJ2-1,TRBD2,CASSFGLAGDSYNEQFF,TGCGCCAGCAGCTTCGGACTAGCGGGGGACTCCTACAATGAGCAGTTCTTC
few,TRBV2,TRBJ2-7,-,CASSVAQRGEQYF,TGTGCCAGCAGTGTTGCCCAGCGCGGCGAGCAGTACTTC
few,TRBV28,TRBJ1-1,-,CASLDRTNTEAFF,TGTGCCAGCCTGGACAGAACAAACACTGAAGCTTTCTTT
many,TRBV29-1,TRBJ2-2,-,CSVEEGYTGELFF,TGCAGCGTTGAAGAGGGGTACACCGGGGAGCTGTTTTTT
many,TRBV20-1,TRBJ2-7,TRBD2,CSAVSGGGYEQYF,TGCAGTGCTGTTAGCGGGGGGGGCTACGAGCAGTACTTC
many,TRBV20-1,TRBJ1-5,-,CSAREGGQVYSNQPQHF,TGCAGTGCTAGAGAGGGTGGACAAGTTTATAGCAATCAGCCCCAGCATTTT
many,TRBV12-3/TRBV12-4,TRBJ2-6,-,CASATSGAGANVLTF,TGTGCCAGCGCTACCTCAGGTGCTGGGGCCAACGTCCTGACTTTC
many,TRBV5-1,TRBJ2-1,-,CASSLASYNEQFF,TGCGCCAGCAGCTTGGCCTCTTACAATGAGCAGTTCTTC
-,TRBV28,TRBJ2-2,TRBD1,CASSLTGGRRTGELFF,TGTGCCAGCAGTTTAACAGGGGGCCGTAGGACCGGGGAGCTGTTTTTT
few,TRBV4-1,TRBJ1-1,TRBD1,CASSRLGQVGTEAFF,TGCGCCAGCAGCCGGTTGGGACAGGTTGGGACTGAAGCTTTCTTT
many,TRBV20-1,TRBJ2-5,TRBD2,CSALAGGGKTQYF,TGCAGTGCCCTAGCGGGGGGAGGAAAGACCCAGTACTTC
many,TRBV20-1,TRBJ1-2,-,CSASFTGPNYGYTF,TGCAGTGCAAGCTTCACAGGGCCTAACTATGGCTACACCTTC
many,TRBV27,TRBJ2-5,-,CASSLSRRETQYF,TGTGCCAGCAGTTTATCGAGGCGAGAGACCCAGTACTTC
many,TRBV5-1,TRBJ2-2,-,CASSTGQTSNTGELFF,TGCGCCAGCAGCACCGGACAGACTTCTAACACCGGGGAGCTGTTTTTT
-,TRBV5-1,TRBJ1-3,TRBD1,CASSSGTASGNTIYF,TGCGCCAGCAGCAGCGGGACAGCCTCTGGAAACACCATATATTTT
few,TRBV2,TRBJ1-1,-,CASSATGSEAFF,TGTGCCAGCAGTGCGACAGGATCTGAAGCTTTCTTT
-,TRBV7-9,TRBJ2-7,TRBD2,CASSLVPGEGRPYEQYF,TGTGCCAGCAGCTTAGTTCCGGGGGAGGGCCGACCCTACGAGCAGTACTTC
many,TRBV28,TRBJ2-5,-,CASSRTSVETQYF,TGTGCCAGCTCAAGGACCTCCGTAGAGACCCAGTACTTC
-,TRBV5-6,TRBJ2-7,-,CASSLWQHEQYF,-
many,TRBV5-1,TRBJ2-1,TRBD1,CASSLTGGSNEQFF,TGCGCCAGCAGCTTGACAGGGGGGAGCAATGAGCAGTTCTTC
few,TRBV6-1,TRBJ2-3,-,CASSPWGMSADTQYF,TGTGCCAGCAGTCCTTGGGGTATGAGCGCAGATACGCAGTATTTT
few,TRBV28,TRBJ2-7,-,CASSDDRPSYEQYF,TGTGCCAGCAGTGACGACAGGCCCTCCTACGAGCAGTACTTC
-,TRBV11-2,TRBJ2-5,-,CASSLRGQGETQYF,TGTGCCAGCAGCTTGAGGGGCCAGGGGGAGACCCAGTACTTC
-,TRBV7-2,TRBJ2-4,-,CASSLAQDLAKNIQYF,TGTGCCAGCAGCTTAGCCCAGGACCTAGCCAAAAACATTCAGTACTTC
many,TRBV5-6,TRBJ2-5,TRBD1,CASSWDRQYQETQYF,TGTGCCAGCAGCTGGGACAGGCAATACCAAGAGACCCAGTACTTC
-,TRBV18,TRBJ1-3,-,CASSPPRTVSGNTIYF,TGTGCCAGCTCACCACCGCGCACAGTCTCTGGAAACACCATATATTTT
-,TRBV2,TRBJ1-4,-,CASSGRGNRDEGWEKLFF,TGTGCCAGCAGTGGACGGGGAAACCGGGACGAAGGATGGGAAAAACTGTTTTTT
many,TRBV7-8,TRBJ1-6,TRBD1,CASSLLGTGTSPLHF,TGTGCCAGCAGCTTATTAGGGACAGGGACTTCACCCCTCCACTTT
many,TRBV12-3/TRBV12-4,TRBJ1-2,-,CASSGSIHYGYTF,TGTGCCAGCAGTGGGTCTATACACTATGGCTACACCTTC
-,TRBV18,TRBJ2-3,TRBD2,CASSQITSADTQYF,TGTGCCAGCTCACAGATCACTAGCGCAGATACGCAGTATTTT
many,TRBV4-2,TRBJ2-3,TRBD2,CASSQDRPRGSDTQYF,TGTGCCAGCAGCCAAGATCGTCCGCGGGGGTCAGATACGCAGTATTTT